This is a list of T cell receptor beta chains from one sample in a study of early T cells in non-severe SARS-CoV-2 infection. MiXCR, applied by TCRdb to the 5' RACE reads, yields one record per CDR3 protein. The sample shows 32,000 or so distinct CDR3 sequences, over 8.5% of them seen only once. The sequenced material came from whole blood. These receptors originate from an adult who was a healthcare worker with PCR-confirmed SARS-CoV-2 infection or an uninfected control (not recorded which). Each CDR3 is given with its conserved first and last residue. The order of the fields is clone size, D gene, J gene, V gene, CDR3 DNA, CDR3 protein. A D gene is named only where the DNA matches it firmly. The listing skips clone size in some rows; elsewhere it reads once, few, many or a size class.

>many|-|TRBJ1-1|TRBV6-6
TGTGCCAGCGAAGAACGGGGGTTCACTGAAGCTTTCTTT
CASEERGFTEAFF
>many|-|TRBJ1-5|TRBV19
TGTGCCAGTAGTATAGATTCCCAGGGGCCTCAGCCCCAGCATTTT
CASSIDSQGPQPQHF
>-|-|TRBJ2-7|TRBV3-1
TGTGCCAGCAGCGCCTTCCGCGAGCAGTACTTC
CASSAFREQYF
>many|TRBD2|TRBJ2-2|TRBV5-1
TGCGCCAGCAGCTTTGGTTGGGGACTAGCGGGGGCCGCTACCGGGGAGCTGTTTTTT
CASSFGWGLAGAATGELFF
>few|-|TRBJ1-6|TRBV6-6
TGTGCCAGCAGATCCGGGACGGATAATTCACCCCTCCACTTT
CASRSGTDNSPLHF
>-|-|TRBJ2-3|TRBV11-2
TGTGCCAGCAGCCACGGGCATGGGACAGATACGCAGTATTTT
CASSHGHGTDTQYF
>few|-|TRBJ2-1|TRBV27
TGTGCCAGCAGCCCGGGACACAGCTCCTACAATGAGCAGTTCTTC
CASSPGHSSYNEQFF
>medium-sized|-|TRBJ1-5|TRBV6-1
TGTGCCAGCAGTGAAAGCATGAATCAGCCCCAGCATTTT
CASSESMNQPQHF
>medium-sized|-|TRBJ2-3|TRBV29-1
TGCAGCGTTGTTAATCTTGGGCAGCTCACAGATACGCAGTATTTT
CSVVNLGQLTDTQYF
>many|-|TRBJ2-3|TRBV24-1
TGTGCCACCAGTCGAAGGTACACAGATACGCAGTATTTT
CATSRRYTDTQYF
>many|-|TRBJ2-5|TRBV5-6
TGTGCCAGCAGCTTCTACGTCGATCTCCAAGAGACCCAGTACTTC
CASSFYVDLQETQYF
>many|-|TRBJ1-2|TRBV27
TGTGCCAGCAGTTTCTTATACCCGTGGGCAGCCTTTAACTATGGCTACACCTTC
CASSFLYPWAAFNYGYTF
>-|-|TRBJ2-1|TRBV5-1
TGCGCCAGCAGCTCCGGGACCCAGCCCGGGAATGAGCAGTTCTTC
CASSSGTQPGNEQFF
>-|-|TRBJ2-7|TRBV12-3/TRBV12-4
TGTGCCAGCAGCCCGAACTCGCCCGGACAGCGCTCCTACGAGCAGTACTTC
CASSPNSPGQRSYEQYF
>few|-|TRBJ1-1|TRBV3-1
TGTGCCAGCAGCCAAGCTGACGTGCGTAGGGCTGAAGCTTTCTTT
CASSQADVRRAEAFF
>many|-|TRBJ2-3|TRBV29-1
TGCAGCGTTGGGTTGGGGAATTCAGATACGCAGTATTTT
CSVGLGNSDTQYF
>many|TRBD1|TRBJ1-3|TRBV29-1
TGCAGCGTATTCGGACCCCCCGGACAGGGTGATTCTGGAAACACCATATATTTT
CSVFGPPGQGDSGNTIYF
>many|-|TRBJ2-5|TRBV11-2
TGTGCCAGCAGCTTAGGAACAGGGGCGGGGGAGACCCAGTACTTC
CASSLGTGAGETQYF
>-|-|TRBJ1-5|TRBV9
TGTGCCAGCAGCGTAAGGGGGGGTAGCAATCAGCCCCAGCATTTT
CASSVRGGSNQPQHF
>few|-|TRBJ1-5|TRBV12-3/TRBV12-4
TGTGCCAGCAGTTTCAGGTATAGCAATCAGCCCCAGCATTTT
CASSFRYSNQPQHF
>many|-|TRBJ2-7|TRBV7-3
TGTGCCAGCAGCTACTCTCCGACATATTCCTACGAGCAGTACTTC
CASSYSPTYSYEQYF
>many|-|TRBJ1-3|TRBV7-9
TGTGCCAGCAGCTTACGGCAGGGACCTGGAAACACCATATATTTT
CASSLRQGPGNTIYF
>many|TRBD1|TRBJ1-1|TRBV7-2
TGTGCCAGCAGCTTGCGCCCGGGGACAGGGGAAGCTTTCTTT
CASSLRPGTGEAFF
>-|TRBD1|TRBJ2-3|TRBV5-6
TGTGCCAGCAGCTGGGACAGGGGAACAGATACGCAGTATTTT
CASSWDRGTDTQYF
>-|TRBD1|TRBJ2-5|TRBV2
TGTGCCAGCAGTTACGGACAGGGCCCCCAAGAGACCCAGTACTTC
CASSYGQGPQETQYF
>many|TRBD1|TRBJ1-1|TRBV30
TGTGCCTGGAGTTTCACAGGGGCCACTGAAGCTTTCTTT
CAWSFTGATEAFF
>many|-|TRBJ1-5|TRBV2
TGTGCCAGCAGTGTGGTCGGAAATCAGCCCCAGCATTTT
CASSVVGNQPQHF
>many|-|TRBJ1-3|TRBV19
TGTGCCAGTAGTATAGGGTTCGGATCTGGAAACACCATATATTTT
CASSIGFGSGNTIYF